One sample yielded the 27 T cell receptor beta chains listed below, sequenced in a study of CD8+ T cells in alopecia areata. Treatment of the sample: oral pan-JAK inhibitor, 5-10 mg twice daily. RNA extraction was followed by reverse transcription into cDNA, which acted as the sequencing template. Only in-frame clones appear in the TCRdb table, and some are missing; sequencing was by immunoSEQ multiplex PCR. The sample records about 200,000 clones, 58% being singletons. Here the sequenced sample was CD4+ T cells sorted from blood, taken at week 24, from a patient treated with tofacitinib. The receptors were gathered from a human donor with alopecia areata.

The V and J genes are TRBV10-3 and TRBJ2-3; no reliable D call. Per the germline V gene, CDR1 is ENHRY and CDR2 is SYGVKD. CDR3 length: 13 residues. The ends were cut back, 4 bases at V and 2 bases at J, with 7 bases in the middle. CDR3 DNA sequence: TGTGCCATCAGTGCACAGCTCACAGATACGCAGTATTTT. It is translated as CAISAQLTDTQYF.

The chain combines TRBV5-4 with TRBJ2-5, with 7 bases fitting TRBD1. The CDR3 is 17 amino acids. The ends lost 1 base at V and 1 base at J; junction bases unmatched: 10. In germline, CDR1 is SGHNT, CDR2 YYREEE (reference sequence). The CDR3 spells CASSLLGQAKLQETQYF. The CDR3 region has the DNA TGTGCCAGCAGCTTGCTTGGACAGGCAAAACTCCAAGAGACCCAGTACTTC.

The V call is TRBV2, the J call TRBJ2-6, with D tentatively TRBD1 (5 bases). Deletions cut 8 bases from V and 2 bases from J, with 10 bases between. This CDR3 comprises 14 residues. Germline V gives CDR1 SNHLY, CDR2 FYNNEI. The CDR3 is CASQKGTGANVLTF. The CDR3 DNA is TGTGCCAGCCAAAAGGGGACTGGGGCCAACGTCCTGACTTTC. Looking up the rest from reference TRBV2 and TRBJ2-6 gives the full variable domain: EPEVTQTPSHQVTQMGQEVILRCVPISNHLYFYWYRQILGQKVEFLVSFYNNEISEKSEIFDDQFSVERPDGSNFTLKIRSTKLEDSAMYFCASQKGTGANVLTFGAGSRLTVL.

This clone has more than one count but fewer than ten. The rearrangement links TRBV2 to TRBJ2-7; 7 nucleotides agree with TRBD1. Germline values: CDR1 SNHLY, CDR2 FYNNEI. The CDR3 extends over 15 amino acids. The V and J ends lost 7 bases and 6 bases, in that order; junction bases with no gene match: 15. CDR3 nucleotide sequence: TGTGCCAGCAACATCGGGACAGCTGTCGTTGGCGAGCAGTACTTC. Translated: CASNIGTAVVGEQYF. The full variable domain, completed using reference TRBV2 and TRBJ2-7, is EPEVTQTPSHQVTQMGQEVILRCVPISNHLYFYWYRQILGQKVEFLVSFYNNEISEKSEIFDDQFSVERPDGSNFTLKIRSTKLEDSAMYFCASNIGTAVVGEQYFGPGTRLTVT.

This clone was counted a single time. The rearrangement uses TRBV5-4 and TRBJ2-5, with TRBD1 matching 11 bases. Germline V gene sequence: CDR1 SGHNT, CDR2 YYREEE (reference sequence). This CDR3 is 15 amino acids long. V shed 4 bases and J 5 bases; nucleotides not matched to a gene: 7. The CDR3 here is CASSPGTGGGETQYF. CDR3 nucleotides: TGTGCCAGCAGCCCCGGGACAGGGGGAGGGGAGACCCAGTACTTC.

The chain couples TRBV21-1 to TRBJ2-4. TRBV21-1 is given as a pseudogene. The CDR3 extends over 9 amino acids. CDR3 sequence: CAARALQYF. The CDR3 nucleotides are TGTGCCGCCCGGGCACTTCAGTACTTC.

CDR3 sequence (DNA): TGTGCCAGCAGCTCCGGGAGAACCGGGGAGCTGTTTTTT. Translating it yields CASSSGRTGELFF. The genes are TRBV7-7 and TRBJ2-2; possible D gene TRBD2, 6 bases. Germline V lookup: CDR1 SSHAT, CDR2 FNYEAQ (reference sequence). V shed 4 bases and J shed 5 bases, with 8 bases lying between them. This CDR3 comprises 13 residues.

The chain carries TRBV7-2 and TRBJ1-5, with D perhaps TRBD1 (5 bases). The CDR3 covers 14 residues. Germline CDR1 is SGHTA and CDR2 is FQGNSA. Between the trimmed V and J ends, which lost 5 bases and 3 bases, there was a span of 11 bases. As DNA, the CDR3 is TGTGCCAGCAGCCAGGGACGCAACAATCAGCCCCAGCATTTT. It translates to CASSQGRNNQPQHF.

CDR3 in amino acids: CASRDRGGRNTEAFF. The CDR3 nucleotides are TGTGCCAGCAGGGACAGGGGGGGGAGGAACACTGAAGCTTTCTTT. V is TRBV28 and J is TRBJ1-1; the match to TRBD1 covers 10 bases. V gave up 6 bases and J gave up 1 base; unmatched junction bases: 5. Germline V gene lookup returns CDR1 MDHEN and CDR2 SYDVKM. This CDR3 has 15 residues.

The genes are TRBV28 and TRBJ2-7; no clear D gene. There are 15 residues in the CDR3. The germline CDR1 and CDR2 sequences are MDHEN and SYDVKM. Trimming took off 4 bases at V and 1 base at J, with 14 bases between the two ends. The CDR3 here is CASSSPLGPSYEQYF. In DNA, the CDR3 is TGTGCCAGCAGTTCTCCTCTCGGGCCGTCCTACGAGCAGTACTTC.

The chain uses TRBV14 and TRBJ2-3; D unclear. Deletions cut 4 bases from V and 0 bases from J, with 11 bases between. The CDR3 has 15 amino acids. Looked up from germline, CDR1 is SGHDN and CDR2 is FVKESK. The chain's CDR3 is CASSRRPASTDTQYF. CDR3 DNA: TGTGCCAGCAGCCGAAGGCCGGCTAGCACAGATACGCAGTATTTT.

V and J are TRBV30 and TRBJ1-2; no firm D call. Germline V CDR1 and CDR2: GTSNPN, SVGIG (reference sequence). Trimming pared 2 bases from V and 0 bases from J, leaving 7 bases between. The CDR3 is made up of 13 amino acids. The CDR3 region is CAWSPSANYGYTF. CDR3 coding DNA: TGTGCCTGGAGTCCCTCCGCTAACTATGGCTACACCTTC.

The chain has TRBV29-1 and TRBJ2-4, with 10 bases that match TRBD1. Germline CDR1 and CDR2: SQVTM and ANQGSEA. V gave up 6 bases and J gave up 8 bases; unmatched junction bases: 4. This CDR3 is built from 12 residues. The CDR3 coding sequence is TGCAGCGTCGGGGACAGGGGAGACATTCAGTACTTC. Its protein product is CSVGDRGDIQYF.

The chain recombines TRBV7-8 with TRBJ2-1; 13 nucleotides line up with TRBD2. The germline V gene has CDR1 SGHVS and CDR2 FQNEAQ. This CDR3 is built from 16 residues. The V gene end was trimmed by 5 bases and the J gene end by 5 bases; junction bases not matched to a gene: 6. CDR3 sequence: CASSARTSGRHNEQFF. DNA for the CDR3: TGTGCCAGCAGCGCCCGGACTAGCGGGAGACACAATGAGCAGTTCTTC.

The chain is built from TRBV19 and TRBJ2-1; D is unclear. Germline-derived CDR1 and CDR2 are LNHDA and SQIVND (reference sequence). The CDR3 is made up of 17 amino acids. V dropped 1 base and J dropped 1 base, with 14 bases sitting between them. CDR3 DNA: TGTGCCAGTAGTATAGGGACGCGAAGGCTGTCCTACAATGAGCAGTTCTTC. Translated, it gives CASSIGTRRLSYNEQFF.

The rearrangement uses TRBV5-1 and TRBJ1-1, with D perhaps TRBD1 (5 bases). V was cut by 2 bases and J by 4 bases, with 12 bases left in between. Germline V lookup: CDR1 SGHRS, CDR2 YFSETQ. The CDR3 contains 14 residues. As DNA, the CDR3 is TGCGCCAGCAGCTTATCCGGGACGGGCACTGAAGCTTTCTTT. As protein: CASSLSGTGTEAFF.

The CDR3 region is CASSGTARTDTGGYGYTF. In DNA, the CDR3 is TGCGCCAGCAGCGGGACCGCTAGGACCGACACCGGGGGCTATGGCTACACCTTC. The rearrangement joins TRBV4-1 to TRBJ1-2; TRBD1 might be the D (5 bases). The CDR3 covers 18 residues. Germline loops: CDR1 MGHRA, CDR2 YSYEKL. Trimming removed 5 bases at V and 4 bases at J, with 26 bases between.

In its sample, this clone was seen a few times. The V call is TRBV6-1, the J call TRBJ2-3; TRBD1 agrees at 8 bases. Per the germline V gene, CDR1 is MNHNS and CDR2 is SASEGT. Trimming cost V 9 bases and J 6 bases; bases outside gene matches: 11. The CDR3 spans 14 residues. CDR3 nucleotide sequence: TGTGCCAGTTCCTCCCGGACAGGGCCCGATACGCAGTATTTT. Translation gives CASSSRTGPDTQYF.

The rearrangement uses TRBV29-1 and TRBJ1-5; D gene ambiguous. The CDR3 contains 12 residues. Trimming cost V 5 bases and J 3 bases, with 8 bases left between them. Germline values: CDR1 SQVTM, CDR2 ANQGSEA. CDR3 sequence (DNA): TGCAGCGTTCAGGATTACAATCAGCCCCAGCATTTT. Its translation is CSVQDYNQPQHF. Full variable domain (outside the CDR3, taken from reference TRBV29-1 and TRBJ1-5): SAVISQKPSRDICQRGTSLTIQCQVDSQVTMMFWYRQQPGQSLTLIATANQGSEATYESGFVIDKFPISRPNLTFSTLTVSNMSPEDSSIYLCSVQDYNQPQHFGDGTRLSIL.

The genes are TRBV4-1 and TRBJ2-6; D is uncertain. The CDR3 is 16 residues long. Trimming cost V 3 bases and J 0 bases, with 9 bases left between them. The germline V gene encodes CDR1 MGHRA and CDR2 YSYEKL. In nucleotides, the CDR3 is TGCGCCAGCAGCCAGTTACAGAGCTCTGGGGCCAACGTCCTGACTTTC. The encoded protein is CASSQLQSSGANVLTF.

The CDR3 DNA reads as TGTGCCAGCAGTCCTAGCGGGAGATACGAGCAGTACTTC. Translation: CASSPSGRYEQYF. The chain employs TRBV27 and TRBJ2-7; TRBD2 matches at 10 bases. The V and J ends lost 5 bases and 4 bases, in that order; junction bases with no gene match: 2. The germline V gene encodes CDR1 MNHEY and CDR2 SMNVEV (reference sequence). The CDR3 loop spans 13 amino acids.

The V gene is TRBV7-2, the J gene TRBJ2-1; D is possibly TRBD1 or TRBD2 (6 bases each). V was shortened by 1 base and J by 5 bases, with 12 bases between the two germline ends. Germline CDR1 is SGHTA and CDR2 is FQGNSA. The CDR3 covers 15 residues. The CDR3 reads CASSLGRGGHNEQFF. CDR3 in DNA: TGTGCCAGCAGCTTAGGGCGAGGGGGGCACAATGAGCAGTTCTTC.

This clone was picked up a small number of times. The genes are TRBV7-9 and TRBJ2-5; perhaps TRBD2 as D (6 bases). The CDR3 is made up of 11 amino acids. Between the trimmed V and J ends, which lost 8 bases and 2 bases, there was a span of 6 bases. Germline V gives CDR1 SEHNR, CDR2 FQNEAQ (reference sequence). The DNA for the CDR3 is TGTGCCAGCGGAGGGCAAGAGACCCAGTACTTC. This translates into CASGGQETQYF.

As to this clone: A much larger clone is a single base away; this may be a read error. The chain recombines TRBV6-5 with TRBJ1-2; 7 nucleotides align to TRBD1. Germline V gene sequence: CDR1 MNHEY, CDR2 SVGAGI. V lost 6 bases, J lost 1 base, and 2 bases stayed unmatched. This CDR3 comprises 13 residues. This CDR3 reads CASSRDSNYGYTF. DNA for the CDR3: TGTGCCAGCAGCCGGGACAGTAACTATGGCTACACCTTC.

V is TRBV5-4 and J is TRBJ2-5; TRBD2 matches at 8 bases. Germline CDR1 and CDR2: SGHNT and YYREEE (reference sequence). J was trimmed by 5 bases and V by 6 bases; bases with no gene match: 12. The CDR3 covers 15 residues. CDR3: CASTLGSAGVETQYF. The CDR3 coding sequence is TGTGCCAGCACTCTCGGATCAGCGGGAGTGGAGACCCAGTACTTC.

The CDR3 coding sequence is TGTGCCAGCAGCGCCCAGCGGGGGCCGCAAGAGACCCAGTACTTC. This codes for CASSAQRGPQETQYF. The chain employs TRBV7-3 and TRBJ2-5, with 8 bases that match TRBD2. Per germline, CDR1 SGHTA and CDR2 FQGTGA. Trimming at V came to 5 bases and at J to 2 bases, leaving 7 bases not matched to a gene. The CDR3 loop spans 15 amino acids.

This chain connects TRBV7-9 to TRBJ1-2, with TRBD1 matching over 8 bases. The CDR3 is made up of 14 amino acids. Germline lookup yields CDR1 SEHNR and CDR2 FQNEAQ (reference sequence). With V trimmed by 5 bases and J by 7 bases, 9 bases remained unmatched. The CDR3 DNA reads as TGTGCCAGCAGCCCAGGACAGGGTCGAGGTGGCTACACCTTC. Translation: CASSPGQGRGGYTF. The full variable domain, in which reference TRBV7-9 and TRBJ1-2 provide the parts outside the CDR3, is DTGVSQNPRHKITKRGQNVTFRCDPISEHNRLYWYRQTLGQGPEFLTYFQNEAQLEKSRLLSDRFSAERPKGSFSTLEIQRTEQGDSAMYLCASSPGQGRGGYTFGSGTRLTVV.